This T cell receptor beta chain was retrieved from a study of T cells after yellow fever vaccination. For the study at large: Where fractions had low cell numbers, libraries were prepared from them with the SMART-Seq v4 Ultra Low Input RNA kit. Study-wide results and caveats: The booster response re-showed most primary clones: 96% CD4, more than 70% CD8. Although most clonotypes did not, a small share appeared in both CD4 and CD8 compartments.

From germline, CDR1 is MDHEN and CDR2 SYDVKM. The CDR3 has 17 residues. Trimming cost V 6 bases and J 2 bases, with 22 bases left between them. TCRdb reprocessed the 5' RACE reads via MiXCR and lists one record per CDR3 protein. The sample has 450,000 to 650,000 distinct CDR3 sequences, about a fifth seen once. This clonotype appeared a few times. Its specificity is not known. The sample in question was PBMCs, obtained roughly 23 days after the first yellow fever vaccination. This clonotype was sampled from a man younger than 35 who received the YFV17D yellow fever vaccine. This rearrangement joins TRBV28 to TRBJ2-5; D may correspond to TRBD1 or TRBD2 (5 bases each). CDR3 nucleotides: TGTGCCAGCAGCCCCTGGATAGGACAAGGCGGGCAAGAGACCCAGTACTTC. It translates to CASSPWIGQGGQETQYF.